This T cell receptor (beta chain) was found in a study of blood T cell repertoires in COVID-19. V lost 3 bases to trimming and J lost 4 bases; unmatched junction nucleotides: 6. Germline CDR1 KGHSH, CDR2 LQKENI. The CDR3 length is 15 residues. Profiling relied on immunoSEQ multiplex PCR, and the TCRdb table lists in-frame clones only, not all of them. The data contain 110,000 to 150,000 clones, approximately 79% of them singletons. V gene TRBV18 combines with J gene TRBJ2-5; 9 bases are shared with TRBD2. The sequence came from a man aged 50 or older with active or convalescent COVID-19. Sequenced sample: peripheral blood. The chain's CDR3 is CASSPTAGGAETQYF. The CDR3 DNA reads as TGTGCCAGCTCACCCACAGCGGGGGGCGCAGAGACCCAGTACTTC.